This note documents a single T cell receptor (beta chain) sequence. Here immunoSEQ multiplex PCR was the method, and the copy in TCRdb shows in-frame clones only, minus some. The data show roughly 2.2 million clones, with over 85% seen just once and about 0.41% held by the top ten. The source of the sample is a study of shared clonotypes between healthy human individuals. V shed 4 bases and J 6 bases; nucleotides not matched to a gene: 9. The CDR3 spans 15 residues. Germline CDR1 is SGHNT and CDR2 is YYREEE (reference sequence). This chain uses TRBV5-4 with TRBJ2-3, with TRBD2 matching over 9 bases. This sequence originates from a man aged 18 to 30 in good health. Some clones in this sample may be carry-over from other donors' samples. The sequencing input was naive CD4+ T cells from PBMCs. The subset was: CD45RA+ positively selected. CDR3 sequence: CASSLGLAGLDTQYF. As DNA, the CDR3 is TGTGCCAGCAGCCTGGGGCTAGCGGGACTTGATACGCAGTATTTT.